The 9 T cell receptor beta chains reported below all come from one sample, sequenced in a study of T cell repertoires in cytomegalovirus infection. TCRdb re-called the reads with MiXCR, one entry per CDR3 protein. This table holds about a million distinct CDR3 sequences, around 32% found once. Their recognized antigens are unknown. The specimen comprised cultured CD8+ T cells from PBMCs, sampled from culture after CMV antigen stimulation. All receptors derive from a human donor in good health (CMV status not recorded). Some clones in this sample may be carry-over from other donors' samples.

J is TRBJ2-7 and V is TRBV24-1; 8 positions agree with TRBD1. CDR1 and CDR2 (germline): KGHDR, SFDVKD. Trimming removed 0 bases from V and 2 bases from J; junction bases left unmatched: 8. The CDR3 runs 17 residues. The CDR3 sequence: CATSDLLGQVVAYEQYF. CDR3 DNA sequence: TGTGCCACCAGTGATTTGCTGGGACAGGTGGTGGCCTACGAGCAGTACTTC.

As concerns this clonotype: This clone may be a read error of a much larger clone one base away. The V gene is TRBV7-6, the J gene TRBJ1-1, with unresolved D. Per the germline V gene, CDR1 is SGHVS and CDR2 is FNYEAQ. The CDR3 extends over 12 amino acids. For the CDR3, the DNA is TGTGTCAGTTATTCGATCCCCACTGAAGCTTTCTTT. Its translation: CVSYSIPTEAFF.

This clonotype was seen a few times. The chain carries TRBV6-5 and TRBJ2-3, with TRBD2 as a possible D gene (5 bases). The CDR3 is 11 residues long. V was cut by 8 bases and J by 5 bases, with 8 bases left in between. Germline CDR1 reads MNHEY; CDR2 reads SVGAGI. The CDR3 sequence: CASGRVDTQYF. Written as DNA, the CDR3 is TGTGCCAGCGGGCGGGTAGATACGCAGTATTTT.

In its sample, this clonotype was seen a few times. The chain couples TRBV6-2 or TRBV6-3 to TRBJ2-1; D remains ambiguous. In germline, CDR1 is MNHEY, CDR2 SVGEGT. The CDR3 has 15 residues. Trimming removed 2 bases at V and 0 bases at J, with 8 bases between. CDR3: CASSYDRSSYNEQFF. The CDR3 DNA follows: TGTGCCAGCAGTTACGATAGGAGCTCCTACAATGAGCAGTTCTTC.

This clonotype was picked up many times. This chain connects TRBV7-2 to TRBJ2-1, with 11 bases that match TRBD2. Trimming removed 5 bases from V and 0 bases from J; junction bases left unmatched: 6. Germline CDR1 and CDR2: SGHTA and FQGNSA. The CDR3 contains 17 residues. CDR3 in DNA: TGTGCCAGCAGCAATCTAGCGGGGGGTCGCTCCTACAATGAGCAGTTCTTC. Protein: CASSNLAGGRSYNEQFF.

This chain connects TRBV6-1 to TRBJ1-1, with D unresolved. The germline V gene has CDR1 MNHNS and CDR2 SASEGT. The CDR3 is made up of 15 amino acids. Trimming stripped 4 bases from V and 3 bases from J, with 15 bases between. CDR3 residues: CASSAGVGLYTEAFF. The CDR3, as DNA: TGTGCCAGCAGTGCTGGAGTTGGGCTCTACACTGAAGCTTTCTTT.

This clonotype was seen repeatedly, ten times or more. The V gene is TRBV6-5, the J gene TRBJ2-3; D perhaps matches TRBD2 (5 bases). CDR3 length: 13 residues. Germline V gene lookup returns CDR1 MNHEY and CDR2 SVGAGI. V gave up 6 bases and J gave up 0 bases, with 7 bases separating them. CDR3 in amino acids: CASREASTDTQYF. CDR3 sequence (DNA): TGTGCCAGCAGGGAGGCTAGCACAGATACGCAGTATTTT.

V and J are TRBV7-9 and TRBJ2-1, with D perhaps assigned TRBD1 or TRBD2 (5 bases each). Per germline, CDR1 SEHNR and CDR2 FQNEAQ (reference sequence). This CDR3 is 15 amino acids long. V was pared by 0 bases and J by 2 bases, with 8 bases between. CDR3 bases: TGTGCCAGCAGCTTAGCGGGGGAGACCTACAATGAGCAGTTCTTC. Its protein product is CASSLAGETYNEQFF. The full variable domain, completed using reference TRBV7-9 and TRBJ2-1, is DTGVSQNPRHKITKRGQNVTFRCDPISEHNRLYWYRQTLGQGPEFLTYFQNEAQLEKSRLLSDRFSAERPKGSFSTLEIQRTEQGDSAMYLCASSLAGETYNEQFFGPGTRLTVL.

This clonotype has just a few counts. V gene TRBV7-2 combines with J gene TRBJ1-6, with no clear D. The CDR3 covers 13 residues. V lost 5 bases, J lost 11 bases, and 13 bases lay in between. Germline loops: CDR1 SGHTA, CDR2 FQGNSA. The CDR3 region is CASSEELWTPLHF. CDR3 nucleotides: TGTGCCAGCAGCGAGGAATTGTGGACACCCCTCCACTTT.